The next 26 T cell receptor beta chains were all read from a single sample in a study of beta chain features in type 1 diabetes. Every bit of the isolated RNA underwent reverse transcription, so sequencing read expressed TCRB transcripts. The repertoire was sequenced with immunoSEQ multiplex PCR; TCRdb's copy has only in-frame clones and lacks some. The sample yields about 620,000 clones, 15% to 18% seen once. The sequencing input was naive CD4+ T cells from blood. The receptors shown here come from a young man in good health.

This chain links TRBV18 with TRBJ2-5, with TRBD2 matching over 7 bases. The CDR3 length is 15 residues. Per the germline V gene, CDR1 is KGHSH and CDR2 is LQKENI. V lost 2 bases to trimming and J lost 2 bases; unmatched junction nucleotides: 5. CDR3: CASSPRPSGQETQYF. The CDR3 coding sequence is TGTGCCAGCTCACCAAGGCCTAGCGGACAAGAGACCCAGTACTTC.

The table lists this clone with a few counts. The V and J genes are TRBV7-9 and TRBJ2-7; D might be TRBD1 (5 bases). Germline loops: CDR1 SEHNR, CDR2 FQNEAQ (reference sequence). The CDR3 runs 16 residues. Trimming stripped 0 bases from V and 0 bases from J, with 12 bases between. The CDR3 loop is CASSLAWTPVSYEQYF. The CDR3 DNA reads as TGTGCCAGCAGCTTAGCGTGGACACCAGTCTCCTACGAGCAGTACTTC.

This clone was seen only a few times. This chain connects TRBV4-2 to TRBJ2-1; 7 bases match TRBD2. Germline V gene lookup returns CDR1 LGHNA and CDR2 YNFKEQ. The CDR3 loop spans 16 amino acids. V trimming: 5 bases; J trimming: 6 bases; junction bases outside the gene matches: 13. CDR3 in amino acids: CASSTATSPASNEQFF. CDR3 DNA sequence: TGTGCCAGCAGCACGGCGACTAGCCCGGCGAGCAATGAGCAGTTCTTC.

V gene TRBV2 combines with J gene TRBJ2-1; 8 positions agree with TRBD2. The CDR3 is made up of 15 amino acids. Trimming at V came to 2 bases and at J to 7 bases, leaving 7 bases not matched to a gene. The germline V gene encodes CDR1 SNHLY and CDR2 FYNNEI. The CDR3 nucleotides read TGTGCCAGCAGTGAACAAGCGGGAGTGGTTAATGAGCAGTTCTTC. Translating gives CASSEQAGVVNEQFF.

This sequence joins TRBV30 and TRBJ1-3; D is unclear. The CDR3 length is 14 residues. Trimming left V 2 bases short and J 4 bases short, with 12 bases between. Germline assignment: CDR1 GTSNPN and CDR2 SVGIG (reference sequence). CDR3 nucleotide sequence: TGTGCCTGGAGTTCCCGGGCGGGAGGAAACACCATATATTTT. Translating it yields CAWSSRAGGNTIYF.

The V gene is TRBV5-1, the J gene TRBJ1-1; perhaps TRBD1 as D (5 bases). Germline CDR1 is SGHRS and CDR2 is YFSETQ. V was pared by 4 bases and J by 0 bases, with 13 bases between. CDR3 length: 15 amino acids. CDR3 loop: CASSVQGSLNTEAFF. As DNA, the CDR3 is TGCGCCAGCAGCGTCCAGGGTTCCCTGAACACTGAAGCTTTCTTT.

The chain carries TRBV19 and TRBJ2-1; no definite D call. The germline CDR1 and CDR2 sequences are LNHDA and SQIVND (reference sequence). Trimming removed 6 bases from V and 8 bases from J, with 11 bases in between. There are 12 residues in the CDR3. The CDR3 region is CASRLQSDEQFF. The CDR3 DNA reads TGTGCCAGTAGATTGCAAAGCGATGAGCAGTTCTTC.

The rearrangement uses TRBV15 and TRBJ1-1, with D unclear. Germline V gene sequence: CDR1 LNHNV, CDR2 YYDKDF (reference sequence). V was trimmed by 2 bases and J by 8 bases, leaving 9 bases between them. This CDR3 has 12 residues. This chain's CDR3 is CATSRMNDEAFF. The DNA of the CDR3 is TGTGCCACCAGCAGAATGAACGACGAAGCTTTCTTT.

This clone has more than one count but fewer than ten. The chain couples TRBV4-3 to TRBJ1-2; a possible D gene is TRBD1 (6 bases). Germline CDR1 reads LGHNA; CDR2 reads YSLEER. This CDR3 comprises 17 residues. Between the trimmed V and J ends, which lost 0 bases and 3 bases, there was a span of 17 bases. The CDR3 sequence is CASSQDSGRGGDYGYTF. The CDR3 DNA is TGCGCCAGCAGCCAAGATTCGGGCAGGGGAGGTGACTATGGCTACACCTTC.

This chain links TRBV2 with TRBJ2-7, with D possibly being TRBD2 (5 bases). The CDR3 loop spans 15 amino acids. V was trimmed by 7 bases and J by 1 base, leaving 17 bases between them. Looked up from germline, CDR1 is SNHLY and CDR2 is FYNNEI. The CDR3 region is CASNLEGVISYEQYF. The DNA of the CDR3 is TGTGCCAGCAATCTCGAGGGAGTAATATCCTACGAGCAGTACTTC.

The sample holds one count of this clone. The chain combines TRBV7-2 with TRBJ2-6, with D uncertain. CDR1 and CDR2 (germline): SGHTA, FQGNSA. The germline V and J ends were trimmed by 3 bases and 1 base, with 7 bases remaining between them. The CDR3 runs 15 residues. Here the CDR3 reads CASSFPGSGANVLTF. CDR3 bases: TGTGCCAGCAGCTTTCCCGGGTCTGGGGCCAACGTCCTGACTTTC.

This clone has a handful of counts. The chain joins TRBV30 to TRBJ2-2; no reliable D call. Germline V CDR1 and CDR2: GTSNPN, SVGIG (reference sequence). The CDR3 covers 14 residues. Trimming pared 5 bases from V and 2 bases from J, leaving 12 bases between. CDR3 loop: CAWVLQINTGELFF. For the CDR3, the DNA is TGTGCCTGGGTCCTACAGATTAACACCGGGGAGCTGTTTTTT.

This clone showed up just a few times. J is TRBJ2-1 and V is TRBV19, with 12 bases identical to TRBD2. The J segment lost 5 bases and the V segment lost 5 bases, leaving 7 bases of the junction unmatched. Germline loops: CDR1 LNHDA, CDR2 SQIVND (reference sequence). The CDR3 is 16 residues long. In DNA, the CDR3 is TGTGCCAGTAGTCCTACGACTAGCGGGAGACACAATGAGCAGTTCTTC. Translation gives CASSPTTSGRHNEQFF. Full variable domain (remainder filled in from reference TRBV19 and TRBJ2-1): DGGITQSPKYLFRKEGQNVTLSCEQNLNHDAMYWYRQDPGQGLRLIYYSQIVNDFQKGDIAEGYSVSREKKESFPLTVTSAQKNPTAFYLCASSPTTSGRHNEQFFGPGTRLTVL.

V gene TRBV19 combines with J gene TRBJ2-3; TRBD2 agrees at 10 bases. The CDR3 sequence is 15 residues long. The germline gives CDR1 LNHDA, CDR2 SQIVND (reference sequence). V trimming: 10 bases; J trimming: 0 bases; junction bases outside the gene matches: 7. CDR3 coding DNA: TGTGCCACCCAGCGGGAGGGCCGTAGCACAGATACGCAGTATTTT. Its protein is CATQREGRSTDTQYF.

Remarks on this clone: In the same sample, other DNA sequences code for this CDR3. The chain links TRBV18 to TRBJ2-1, with a tentative D call TRBD1 (6 bases). The CDR3 has 15 residues. Trimming removed 3 bases at V and 1 base at J, with 10 bases between. Germline V gene sequence: CDR1 KGHSH, CDR2 LQKENI. CDR3 region: CASSPGQGSYNEQFF. The DNA for the CDR3 is TGTGCCAGCTCACCCGGGCAGGGGTCCTACAATGAGCAGTTCTTC. Based on the CDR3 plus reference TRBV18 and TRBJ2-1, the full variable domain is NAGVMQNPRHLVRRRGQEARLRCSPMKGHSHVYWYRQLPEEGLKFMVYLQKENIIDESGMPKERFSAEFPKEGPSILRIQQVVRGDSAAYFCASSPGQGSYNEQFFGPGTRLTVL.

The sample holds a few counts of this clone. V gene TRBV7-2 combines with J gene TRBJ2-7; 9 nucleotides align to TRBD1. CDR1 is SGHTA, CDR2 FQGNSA, per germline. Trimming took 5 bases from V and 3 from J; bases not matched to a gene: 8. This CDR3 is 15 amino acids long. The CDR3 region is CASSRRTGEGYEQYF. CDR3 DNA: TGTGCCAGCAGCCGGAGGACAGGGGAGGGCTACGAGCAGTACTTC.

V gene TRBV16 combines with J gene TRBJ1-5; D might be TRBD1 (5 bases). The CDR3 extends over 15 amino acids. Germline CDR1 KGHSY, CDR2 FQNENV. V lost 5 bases and J 1 base, leaving 12 bases between the germline ends. The CDR3 sequence: CASSGMRDSNQPQHF. CDR3 sequence (DNA): TGTGCCAGCAGCGGGATGAGGGACAGCAATCAGCCCCAGCATTTT.

The chain is built from TRBV4-2 and TRBJ1-5; D gene uncertain. The CDR3 length is 16 residues. Per germline, CDR1 LGHNA and CDR2 YNFKEQ. V was clipped by 0 bases and J by 2 bases, with 11 bases between them. CDR3 bases: TGTGCCAGCAGCCAAGAGGCCTACGGGGGCAATCAGCCCCAGCATTTT. Amino acids: CASSQEAYGGNQPQHF.

V gene TRBV7-2 combines with J gene TRBJ2-6, with 11 bases aligning to TRBD1. Germline V gene lookup returns CDR1 SGHTA and CDR2 FQGNSA. V lost 5 bases to trimming and J lost 1 base; unmatched junction nucleotides: 7. The CDR3 is made up of 18 amino acids. Here the CDR3 DNA reads TGTGCCAGCAGCCCAAGGACAGGGGGCGCTTCTGGGGCCAACGTCCTGACTTTC. This sequence encodes CASSPRTGGASGANVLTF.

In its sample, this clone was seen a few times. J is TRBJ1-5 and V is TRBV7-2, with 11 nucleotides matching TRBD1. Germline assignment: CDR1 SGHTA and CDR2 FQGNSA. V shed 3 bases and J 4 bases; nucleotides not matched to a gene: 5. CDR3 length: 16 residues. The CDR3 spells CASSFVGQGANQPQHF. CDR3 bases: TGTGCCAGCAGCTTCGTAGGACAGGGGGCGAATCAGCCCCAGCATTTT.

This chain links TRBV7-9 with TRBJ1-5; D uncertain. The germline CDR1 and CDR2 sequences are SEHNR and FQNEAQ (reference sequence). The length of the CDR3 is 19 residues. V was shortened by 0 bases and J by 0 bases, with 18 bases between the two germline ends. The chain's CDR3 is CASSLAAGRPAYSNQPQHF. The CDR3 region has the DNA TGTGCCAGCAGCTTAGCGGCCGGTCGTCCGGCCTATAGCAATCAGCCCCAGCATTTT.

The genes are TRBV9 and TRBJ2-2; 8 bases agree with TRBD1. The germline V gene encodes CDR1 SGDLS and CDR2 YYNGEE. CDR3 length equals 14 residues. Germline trimming cut 4 bases from V and 4 bases from J; bases unmatched to any gene: 3. CDR3 protein: CASSNGQGTGELFF. CDR3 coding DNA: TGTGCCAGCAGCAACGGACAGGGCACCGGGGAGCTGTTTTTT.

The rearrangement links TRBV4-2 to TRBJ2-1; no clear D gene. The CDR3 has 14 residues. CDR1 and CDR2 from the germline V gene are LGHNA and YNFKEQ. V was shortened by 5 bases and J by 6 bases, with 14 bases between the two germline ends. The CDR3 is CASSGARHLNEQFF. The CDR3 nucleotides read TGTGCCAGCAGCGGCGCGCGGCACCTCAATGAGCAGTTCTTC.

V gene TRBV10-3 combines with J gene TRBJ1-1; 8 bases fit TRBD1. The CDR3 length is 14 residues. J was trimmed by 2 bases and V by 6 bases; bases with no gene match: 5. The germline V gene has CDR1 ENHRY and CDR2 SYGVKD. CDR3 sequence: CAIRGDRSNTEAFF. In DNA, the CDR3 is TGTGCCATCAGGGGGGACAGGTCAAACACTGAAGCTTTCTTT.

V is TRBV27 and J is TRBJ2-5; 7 nucleotides agree with TRBD2. V was clipped by 5 bases and J by 7 bases; unmatched bases: 16. Germline loops: CDR1 MNHEY, CDR2 SMNVEV (reference sequence). The CDR3 has 16 residues. CDR3 sequence (DNA): TGTGCCAGCAGTCCGACCCTAAAGCGGGGCAAAGGGACCCAGTACTTC. It codes for CASSPTLKRGKGTQYF.

This clone was counted only a few times. The chain links TRBV4-1 to TRBJ2-7; TRBD2 matches 13 bases. CDR3 length: 16 amino acids. The germline V gene encodes CDR1 MGHRA and CDR2 YSYEKL. Germline trimming cut 1 base from V and 2 bases from J; bases unmatched to any gene: 2. The DNA for the CDR3 is TGCGCCAGCAGCCAAGGGGGACTAGCGGGAACCTACGAGCAGTACTTC. Its protein product is CASSQGGLAGTYEQYF.